This note documents a single T cell receptor (beta chain) sequence. Sequenced by immunoSEQ multiplex PCR; TCRdb stores in-frame clones only, minus some. The data show 100,000 or so clones, roughly 80% seen once. The sample originates from a study of blood T cell repertoires in COVID-19. On the study more broadly: The United States, Italy and Spain supplied acute and convalescent COVID-19 samples. PBMCs, B-cell-depleted T cells, or T cells were the source of the cDNA or gDNA that made up the material.

Germline loops: CDR1 MDHEN, CDR2 SYDVKM. V lost 7 bases and J lost 7; bases outside the gene matches: 7. The CDR3 is 12 residues long. The clonotype comes from a human donor in a cohort sampled during active COVID-19. Material: peripheral blood. The chain employs TRBV28 and TRBJ2-7; 7 nucleotides match TRBD2. This chain's CDR3 is CASNLLGGEQYF. The DNA for the CDR3 is TGTGCCAGCAACCTACTGGGGGGGGAGCAGTACTTC.